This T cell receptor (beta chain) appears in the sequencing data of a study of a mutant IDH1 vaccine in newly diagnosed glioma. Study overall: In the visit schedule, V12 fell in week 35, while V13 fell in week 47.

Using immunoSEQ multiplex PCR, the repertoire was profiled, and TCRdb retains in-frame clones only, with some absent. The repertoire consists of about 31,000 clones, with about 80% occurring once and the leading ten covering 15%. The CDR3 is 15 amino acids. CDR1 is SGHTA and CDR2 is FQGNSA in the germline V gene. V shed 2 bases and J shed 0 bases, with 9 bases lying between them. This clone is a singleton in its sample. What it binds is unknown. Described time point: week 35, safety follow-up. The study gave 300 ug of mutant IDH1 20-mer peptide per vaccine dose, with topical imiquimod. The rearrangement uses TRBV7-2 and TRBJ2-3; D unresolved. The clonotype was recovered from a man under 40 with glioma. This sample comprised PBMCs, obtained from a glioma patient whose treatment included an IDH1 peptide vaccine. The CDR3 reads CASSLPPASTDTQYF. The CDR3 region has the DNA TGTGCCAGCAGCTTACCGCCAGCTAGCACAGATACGCAGTATTTT.